This T cell receptor (beta chain) was retrieved from a study of cytomegalovirus exposure and HLA in healthy donors. The overall study: The approximately 110 validation repertoires and the approximately 700 first-cohort repertoires shared a platform, a later analysis reported. Study outcomes and limitations: Specific recognition of CMV antigens was confirmed in vitro for three chains (all CMV-associated).

Sequencing used immunoSEQ multiplex PCR; TCRdb keeps in-frame clones, though not all of them. The sample lists tens of thousands of clones; approximately 95% were seen once. The donors belonged to the approximately 120-subject validation cohort, separate from the approximately 700-subject first cohort. On this clone itself: The antigen is unknown.

V shed 5 bases and J 5 bases; nucleotides not matched to a gene: 4. Germline V gene sequence: CDR1 SGHRS, CDR2 YFSETQ. The CDR3 loop spans 13 amino acids. Specimen: PBMCs. The chain combines TRBV5-1 with TRBJ2-1; 7 positions match TRBD1. This TCR was recovered from a woman between 18 and 29 years old in good health and CMV-seronegative. This CDR3 reads CASRQGFNNEQFF. DNA of the CDR3: TGCGCCAGCAGACAGGGGTTCAACAATGAGCAGTTCTTC.